This T cell receptor beta chain is from a study of patients and donors after allogeneic stem cell transplantation. TCRdb re-called the RT-PCR reads with MiXCR, one entry per CDR3 protein. This table holds approximately 29,000 distinct CDR3 sequences, about 37% found once. This CDR3 contains 17 residues. Trimming pared 0 bases from V and 1 base from J, leaving 13 bases between. Germline V lookup: CDR1 MNHNY, CDR2 SVGAGI (reference sequence). This clonotype was obtained from a human donor who was either an allogeneic HSCT recipient or a stem cell or donor lymphocyte infusion donor (not recorded which). It is not recorded whose cells these are; they may come from a transplant donor. The sequencing sample was made of blood, either unsorted or a sorted T cell fraction (not recorded which). The chain joins TRBV6-6 to TRBJ1-5; D possibly corresponds to TRBD1 (6 bases). Here the CDR3 DNA reads TGTGCCAGCAGTTACTCGATTGGGGGCTGGAGCAATCAGCCCCAGCATTTT. Residues: CASSYSIGGWSNQPQHF.